This section outlines one TCR beta chain sequence together with its context. The antigen remains undetermined. The sample is drawn from a study of cytomegalovirus exposure and HLA in healthy donors. Study at large: Both the 120 or so validation repertoires and the 500 to 700 first-cohort repertoires used the same platform, as reported by a later analysis.

Overall study findings and caveats: Reports described diagnosis of cytomegalovirus status by the classifier as highly specific and sensitive. According to a later analysis, TCR clusters from the first cohort tended to co-occur in the roughly 130 validation repertoires. Researchers catalogued roughly 170 TCR beta chains as cytomegalovirus-associated.

This CDR3 is 15 amino acids long. V gave up 7 bases and J gave up 5 bases; unmatched junction bases: 7. CDR1 and CDR2 (germline): MNHNS, SASEGT. The data were produced by immunoSEQ multiplex PCR, yet TCRdb's version contains in-frame clones alone and is incomplete. The table records over 150,000 clones, around 82% of them present only once. Sequencing was done on a sample of PBMCs. This chain connects TRBV6-1 to TRBJ2-5; 13 bases line up with TRBD2. This receptor was obtained from a woman aged 18-29 years in good health and CMV-seropositive. The CDR3 loop is CASTSGLAGPETQYF. The CDR3 nucleotides are TGTGCCAGCACCTCGGGACTAGCGGGGCCGGAGACCCAGTACTTC.